This TCR beta chain came from a study of T-cell memory formation after mild COVID-19 (dated by TCRdb to the early 2020s). Regarding the study in general: TCR sequence clusters from the two donors were found to be largely donor specific. T-cell clones expanding and contracting after mild COVID-19 in a couple of donors were tracked by longitudinal TCRalpha and TCRbeta repertoire sequencing. The cohort was made up of two young adult volunteers, one female and one male, who were previously healthy.

The paper as a whole reports these results and caveats: The second-wave clones that peaked on day 37 were not confirmed to be SARS-CoV-2 specific. Clones contracting from day 15 to 85 had balanced CD4/CD8 phenotypes, while a second wave expanding from day 15 to 37 was biased towards CD4+. Only two mild cases were covered in the study, and larger cohorts including severe cases with pre-infection samples were considered necessary. Contracting CD4+ clones were found mainly in CM and EM memory subsets, while CD8+ clones were enriched in EMRA. Some responding clones were detected in pre-infection memory, suggesting pre-existing cross-reactive memory T cells joined the SARS-CoV-2 response.

For sequencing, an Illumina NovaSeq 6000 was employed. TCRalpha and TCRbeta cDNA libraries were constructed by 5'RACE with constant-segment primers, with sample barcodes and unique molecular identifiers being introduced. RNA was extracted from every sample with Trizol reagent. Libraries were amplified in two PCR steps, with a second sample barcode and Illumina TruSeq adapters added in the second step. Libraries were sequenced on an Illumina NovaSeq with 2 x 150 bp paired-end reads. Per the authors' processing: Reads were demultiplexed and collapsed into UMI-guided consensus sequences with migec v1.2.7. Using mixcr v2.1.11, UMI consensuses were aligned to TRA and TRB V and J templates and then assembled into clonotypes. A clonotype was counted as expanded or contracted only when both edgeR and NoisET called the clonotype significant, with the noise models trained on biological replicates. For edgeR calls, a false discovery rate-adjusted p below 0.01 and a log2 fold-change threshold of 1 were applied. PCA with hierarchical clustering of max-normalized trajectories of the 1000 most abundant clonotypes was used as exploratory dynamics analysis. Separately sequenced CD4+ and CD8+ repertoires were used to assign the CD4 or CD8 phenotype of responding clones. TCRdb reran the public reads through fastp at Q25 and MiXCR, keeping productive beta chains. Identical CDR3 proteins give one entry, which carries the most common genes and DNA. The V and J calls here are based on TCRdb, not the publication. This sample gives a few hundred thousand distinct CDR3 sequences in total; around 28% of them show up just once. Clones ranked in the top ten supply roughly 13% of the sample.

Regarding this clonotype: The clone's antigen remains unknown. Nothing much larger sits one base from this clone, and base qualities are not available.

PBMCs were isolated by Ficoll-Paque density gradient centrifugation. The source is an adult woman who had mild COVID-19 (a few samples of this study predate the infection). The sample titles of this study are shuffled in the database, so cell type and time point are left out; the donor was told from shared clones. The sample consisted of PBMCs or a T cell subset sorted from them (not recorded which).

The DNA is TGTGCCTCGAGGGCAGGGGGGGCCAACGTCCTGACTTTC. The encoded protein is CASRAGGANVLTF. The rearrangement combines TRBV10-3 with TRBJ2-6, with the D call perhaps TRBD1 or TRBD2, as 5 bases match in each case. The germline V gene yields ENHRY for CDR1 and SYGVKD for CDR2. Measured from the cysteine to the phenylalanine, the CDR3 is 13 residues long. Of the read, only the CDR3 DNA is kept; its 39 bases are in frame from base 1. V is pared back by 11 bases and J by 4 bases, with 12 bases lying between the germline termini.